This T cell receptor (beta chain) was recorded in a study of T cells in Graves' hyperthyroidism and ophthalmopathy. The germline V gene encodes CDR1 MGHRA and CDR2 YSYEKL. The CDR3 covers 14 residues. This clonotype was counted between two and nine times. An end of the junction differs from the germline gene, which may be a read error. It was RNA transcripts that yielded the amplified TCR beta CDR3 regions. The HTBI primer set served for first-round RT-PCR of the TCR CDR3. One entry per CDR3 protein results from TCRdb running MiXCR on the multiplex PCR reads. The sample holds fewer than 500,000 distinct CDR3 sequences; roughly 14% are singletons and the top ten take 13%.

The TCR sequence derives from a man aged 18 to 29 with Graves' ophthalmopathy. The V gene is TRBV4-1, the J gene TRBJ2-7, with 9 nucleotides matching TRBD2. The sequenced material came from blood. CDR3 bases: TGTGCCAGCAGCCAGAGCGGGGGGCCAGGGGAGCAGTACTTC. As protein: CASSQSGGPGEQYF.